These 23 T cell receptor beta chains originate from one sample sequenced in a study of T cells in Graves' hyperthyroidism and ophthalmopathy. Using RNA transcripts as the source, TCR beta CDR3 regions were amplified. First-round RT-PCR targeting the TCR CDR3 was performed with the HTBI primer set. TCRdb re-called the multiplex PCR reads with MiXCR, one entry per CDR3 protein. Among about 340,000 distinct CDR3 sequences listed, approximately 22% were seen once. Specimen: blood. The origin of the receptors is a woman aged 45 to 65 with Graves' hyperthyroidism.

This chain connects TRBV19 to TRBJ1-5; D is perhaps TRBD1 (6 bases). This CDR3 is 16 amino acids long. Trimming stripped 7 bases from V and 0 bases from J, with 16 bases between. CDR1 is LNHDA and CDR2 is SQIVND in the germline V gene (reference sequence). CDR3: CASMRGRGVSNQPQHF. The DNA for the CDR3 is TGTGCCAGTATGAGGGGGAGAGGGGTTAGCAATCAGCCCCAGCATTTT.

The chain recombines TRBV6-5 with TRBJ2-5; D is unresolved. The CDR3 has 13 amino acids. V was shortened by 4 bases and J by 3 bases, with 9 bases between the two germline ends. From germline, CDR1 is MNHEY and CDR2 SVGAGI. CDR3 sequence: CASSWGFKETQYF. CDR3 DNA sequence: TGTGCCAGCAGTTGGGGATTTAAAGAGACCCAGTACTTC.

In this sample, this clonotype turned up many times. The chain links TRBV6-1 to TRBJ2-7, with a possible D match to TRBD2 (6 bases). Germline V lookup: CDR1 MNHNS, CDR2 SASEGT. This CDR3 region has 16 residues. The V gene lost 7 bases and the J gene lost 0 bases, with 19 bases spanning the gap. The CDR3 protein is CASNKRRGESSYEQYF. In DNA, the CDR3 is TGTGCCAGCAATAAAAGGCGGGGAGAAAGCTCCTACGAGCAGTACTTC.

This clonotype was seen many times. The chain has TRBV27 and TRBJ2-1, with TRBD1 identical over 9 bases. The length of the CDR3 is 14 residues. Germline V CDR1 and CDR2: MNHEY, SMNVEV (reference sequence). With 5 bases clipped from V and 9 bases from J, the junction kept 8 bases outside the gene matches. The DNA for the CDR3 is TGTGCCAGCAGTATACAGGGGGCGGAGACTGAGCAGTTCTTC. Residues: CASSIQGAETEQFF.

The V gene is TRBV20-1, the J gene TRBJ2-7, with D perhaps TRBD1 or TRBD2 (6 bases each). Per the germline V gene, CDR1 is DFQATT and CDR2 is SNEGSKA (reference sequence). Trimming took off 3 bases at V and 6 bases at J, with 18 bases between the two ends. This CDR3 region has 14 residues. The CDR3: CSARVGAGSGEQYF. CDR3 DNA sequence: TGCAGTGCTAGGGTGGGGGCGGGATCCGGCGAGCAGTACTTC.

On this clonotype: This is likely a read error, given that the CDR3 carries no conserved phenylalanine or tryptophan at its end. The chain combines TRBV19 with TRBJ2-7, with TRBD2 matching 8 bases. Germline values: CDR1 LNHDA, CDR2 SQIVND (reference sequence). J lost 2 bases, V lost 2 bases, and 8 bases had no gene match. This CDR3 comprises 16 residues. CDR3: CASSIISGTRPYEQYL. The CDR3 region has the DNA TGTGCCAGTAGTATAATCTCCGGGACTAGACCCTACGAGCAGTACCTC.

This clonotype appeared many times. The chain combines TRBV29-1 with TRBJ2-3; 7 positions agree with TRBD1. The CDR3 runs to 13 residues. After removal of 6 bases from V and 2 bases from J, the junction contained 5 bases not matched to a gene. CDR1 SQVTM and CDR2 ANQGSEA come from the germline V gene. The CDR3 loop reads CSVQGTVTDTQYF. The CDR3 nucleotides are TGCAGCGTCCAGGGGACAGTCACAGATACGCAGTATTTT.

This clonotype came up a few times. The chain's CDR3 is CSVAGTGGAGNIQYF. The CDR3 DNA reads TGCAGCGTAGCCGGGACAGGGGGCGCCGGGAACATTCAGTACTTC. This chain uses TRBV29-1 with TRBJ2-4; 12 bases match TRBD1. V trimming: 6 bases; J trimming: 7 bases; junction bases outside the gene matches: 10. The germline gives CDR1 SQVTM, CDR2 ANQGSEA. This CDR3 is built from 15 residues.

This rearrangement joins TRBV13 to TRBJ1-2; 12 bases match TRBD1. J lost 4 bases, V lost 4 bases, and 7 bases had no gene match. The CDR3 has 16 amino acids. Germline V gives CDR1 PRHDT, CDR2 FYEKMQ (reference sequence). The CDR3 protein is CASSSQGQGARYGYTF. The CDR3 DNA reads TGTGCCAGCAGCTCTCAGGGACAGGGGGCGCGCTATGGCTACACCTTC.

The genes are TRBV5-4 and TRBJ2-2; no firm D call. The CDR3 is made up of 14 amino acids. Looked up from germline, CDR1 is SGHNT and CDR2 is YYREEE (reference sequence). V dropped 1 base and J dropped 1 base, with 5 bases sitting between them. Written as DNA, the CDR3 is TGTGCCAGCAGCTTGAAACAGAACACCGGGGAGCTGTTTTTT. As protein: CASSLKQNTGELFF.

This clonotype appeared many times. This sequence joins TRBV3-1 and TRBJ1-1; D gene uncertain. Deletions cut 6 bases from V and 5 bases from J, with 19 bases between. Germline CDR1 and CDR2: LGHDT and YNNKEL (reference sequence). This CDR3 contains 15 residues. In DNA form, the CDR3 reads TGTGCCAGCAGTCCACGGGGAACCACGCGTACTGAAGCTTTCTTT. This gives the protein CASSPRGTTRTEAFF.

This clonotype has a count of ten or more. The V and J genes are TRBV5-5 and TRBJ1-1; D is uncertain. Germline CDR1 is SGHKS and CDR2 is YYEKEE (reference sequence). The V gene lost 0 bases and the J gene lost 12 bases, with 12 bases spanning the gap. CDR3 length: 12 amino acids. CDR3 region: CASSLGPAGTFF. The CDR3 nucleotides are TGTGCCAGCAGCTTGGGGCCGGCAGGAACTTTCTTT.

The chain links TRBV6-1 to TRBJ2-7, with TRBD1 matching 11 bases. The V gene end was trimmed by 6 bases and the J gene end by 7 bases; junction bases not matched to a gene: 11. The CDR3 length is 15 residues. CDR1 and CDR2 from the germline V gene are MNHNS and SASEGT. CDR3 loop: CASRELGQGAAEQYF. The CDR3, as DNA: TGTGCCAGCAGGGAATTAGGACAGGGGGCGGCTGAGCAGTACTTC.

This clonotype has just a few counts. The CDR3 sequence: CASSIGLASGGRQETQYF. As DNA, the CDR3 is TGTGCCAGTAGTATAGGATTGGCTAGCGGGGGGCGCCAAGAGACCCAGTACTTC. The J gene is TRBJ2-5, the V gene TRBV19; 11 bases align to TRBD2. Germline V CDR1 and CDR2: LNHDA, SQIVND (reference sequence). CDR3 length: 18 amino acids. The V segment lost 1 base and the J segment 1 base; nucleotides outside the gene matches: 8. Full variable domain (rest looked up from reference TRBV19 and TRBJ2-5): DGGITQSPKYLFRKEGQNVTLSCEQNLNHDAMYWYRQDPGQGLRLIYYSQIVNDFQKGDIAEGYSVSREKKESFPLTVTSAQKNPTAFYLCASSIGLASGGRQETQYFGPGTRLLVL.

This clonotype was counted at least ten times. This sequence joins TRBV18 and TRBJ2-3; D not resolved. Between the trimmed V and J ends, which lost 3 bases and 6 bases, there was a span of 4 bases. This CDR3 is built from 11 residues. Germline loops: CDR1 KGHSH, CDR2 LQKENI. The CDR3 DNA is TGTGCCAGCTCACCGGAGGATACGCAGTATTTT. It yields the protein CASSPEDTQYF.

This clonotype was counted at least ten times. The gene calls are TRBV5-1 and TRBJ2-1, with 8 bases matching TRBD1. The CDR3 consists of 15 residues. Germline V gene data show CDR1 as SGHRS and CDR2 as YFSETQ. The J segment lost 7 bases and the V segment lost 3 bases, leaving 9 bases of the junction unmatched. The CDR3 DNA sequence: TGCGCCAGCAGCTCGCAATTGACAGGGGCTAATGAGCAGTTCTTC. This gives the protein CASSSQLTGANEQFF.

This clonotype was seen repeatedly, ten times or more. Written as DNA, the CDR3 is TGCGCCAGCAAGGCTCTGGTGAACACTGAAGCTTTCTTT. Protein product: CASKALVNTEAFF. This chain joins TRBV5-1 and TRBJ1-1; the D is unclear. V was clipped by 6 bases and J by 0 bases, with 9 bases between them. This CDR3 is 13 amino acids long. Germline values: CDR1 SGHRS, CDR2 YFSETQ.

This clonotype has ten or more counts. V gene TRBV19 combines with J gene TRBJ1-1, with D perhaps matching TRBD1 (5 bases). This CDR3 is built from 16 residues. CDR1 is LNHDA, CDR2 SQIVND, per germline (reference sequence). Trimming pared 3 bases from V and 2 bases from J, leaving 16 bases between. This CDR3 is CASSIPNLRGNTEAFF. Written as DNA, the CDR3 is TGTGCCAGTAGTATTCCGAACCTGAGGGGAAACACTGAAGCTTTCTTT.

This clonotype showed up just a few times. A much more abundant neighbour one base away suggests this may be a read error. The rearrangement uses TRBV29-1 and TRBJ1-1; the D gene is possibly TRBD1 (6 bases). CDR1 is SQVTM, CDR2 ANQGSEA, per germline. The CDR3 loop spans 14 amino acids. Between the trimmed V and J ends, which lost 4 bases and 1 base, there was a span of 13 bases. In DNA form, the CDR3 reads TGCAGCGTTGGCGGACAGTCTTCGAACACTGAAGCTTTCTTT. Its protein is CSVGGQSSNTEAFF.

This clonotype was counted a few times. In DNA form, the CDR3 reads TGCGCCAGCAGTACCCCGGGACTAGCGGGGAGCAATGAGCAGTTCTTC. Its protein product is CASSTPGLAGSNEQFF. The rearrangement uses TRBV10-1 and TRBJ2-1; 13 bases line up with TRBD2. The CDR3 has 16 residues. The germline V gene encodes CDR1 WNHNN and CDR2 SYGVQD (reference sequence). The junction had 7 bases not matched to a gene; V was cut back by 5 bases and J by 6 bases.

This clonotype was counted many times. The J gene is TRBJ1-4, the V gene TRBV14, with a tentative D call TRBD1 (5 bases). Germline values: CDR1 SGHDN, CDR2 FVKESK. With 6 bases removed from V and 2 bases from J, the gap between germline ends came to 10 bases. The CDR3 covers 14 residues. The CDR3, as DNA: TGTGCCAGCAGGGCAGGGAGGACTAATGAAAAACTGTTTTTT. Translating it yields CASRAGRTNEKLFF.

Of note for this clonotype: A much bigger clone sits one base away, suggesting this may be a read error. Lacking the conserved final phenylalanine or tryptophan, this CDR3 likely reflects a read error. The chain uses TRBV2 and TRBJ2-7; tentatively, D is TRBD2 (5 bases). Germline CDR1 and CDR2: SNHLY and FYNNEI. The CDR3 extends over 15 amino acids. Trimming shortened V by 4 bases and J by 2 bases, and 15 bases separated the two germline ends. The DNA of the CDR3 is TGTGCCAGCAGTGGAGTCGAGCGGAAGGCCTACGAGCAGTACCTC. Amino acid sequence: CASSGVERKAYEQYL.

The sample holds a few counts of this clonotype. The CDR3 DNA reads TGTGCCAGCAGTCTCCGGACAGGTCTTGAAGCTTTCTTT. Protein product: CASSLRTGLEAFF. V gene TRBV12-3 or TRBV12-4 combines with J gene TRBJ1-1, with TRBD1 matching over 7 bases. The junction had 7 bases not matched to a gene; V was cut back by 5 bases and J by 7 bases. The CDR3 runs to 13 residues.